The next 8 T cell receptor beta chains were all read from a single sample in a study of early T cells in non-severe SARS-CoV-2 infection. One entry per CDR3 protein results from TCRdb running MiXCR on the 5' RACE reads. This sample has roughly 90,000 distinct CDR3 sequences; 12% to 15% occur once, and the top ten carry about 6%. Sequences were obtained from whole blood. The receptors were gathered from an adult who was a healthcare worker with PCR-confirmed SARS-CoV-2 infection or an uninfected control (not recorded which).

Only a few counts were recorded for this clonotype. The CDR3 region has the DNA TGTGCCATCAGCGCGTCTCGGAACCAAGAGACCCAGTACTTC. Translating gives CAISASRNQETQYF. V is TRBV10-3 and J is TRBJ2-5; no clear D. The CDR3 consists of 14 residues. Germline-derived CDR1 and CDR2 are ENHRY and SYGVKD. Trimming removed 6 bases from V and 0 bases from J, with 11 bases in between.

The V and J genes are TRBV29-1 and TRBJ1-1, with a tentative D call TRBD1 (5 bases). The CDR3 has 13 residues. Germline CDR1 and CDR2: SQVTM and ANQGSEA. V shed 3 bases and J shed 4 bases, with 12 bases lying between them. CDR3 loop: CSVDEGSGTEAFF. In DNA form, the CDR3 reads TGCAGCGTTGATGAGGGGTCGGGCACTGAAGCTTTCTTT.

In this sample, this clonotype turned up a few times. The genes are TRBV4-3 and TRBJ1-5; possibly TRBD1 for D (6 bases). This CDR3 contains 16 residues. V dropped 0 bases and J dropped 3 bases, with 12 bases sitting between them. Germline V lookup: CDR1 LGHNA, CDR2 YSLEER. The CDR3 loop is CASSQDRGAVNQPQHF. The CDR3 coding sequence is TGCGCCAGCAGCCAAGATAGGGGGGCAGTCAATCAGCCCCAGCATTTT.

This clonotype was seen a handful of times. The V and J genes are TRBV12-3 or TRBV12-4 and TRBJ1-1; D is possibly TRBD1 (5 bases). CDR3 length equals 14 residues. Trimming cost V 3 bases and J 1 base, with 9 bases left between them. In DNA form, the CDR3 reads TGTGCCAGCAGTTTGCTAGGGGAGAACACTGAAGCTTTCTTT. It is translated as CASSLLGENTEAFF.

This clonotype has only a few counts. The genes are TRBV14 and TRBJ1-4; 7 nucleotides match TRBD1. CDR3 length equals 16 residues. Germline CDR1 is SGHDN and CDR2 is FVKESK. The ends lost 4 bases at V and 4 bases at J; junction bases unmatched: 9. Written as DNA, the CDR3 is TGTGCCAGCAGCCTGGAAGTGCAGGGGGATAATGAAAAACTGTTTTTT. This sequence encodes CASSLEVQGDNEKLFF.

The chain's CDR3 is CSARSTSGGYEQYF. The CDR3 DNA reads TGCAGTGCTCGAAGCACTAGCGGGGGCTACGAGCAGTACTTC. The chain combines TRBV20-1 with TRBJ2-7; TRBD2 matches at 11 bases. Germline loops: CDR1 DFQATT, CDR2 SNEGSKA (reference sequence). The junction had 6 bases not matched to a gene; V was cut back by 5 bases and J by 3 bases. This CDR3 spans 14 amino acids.

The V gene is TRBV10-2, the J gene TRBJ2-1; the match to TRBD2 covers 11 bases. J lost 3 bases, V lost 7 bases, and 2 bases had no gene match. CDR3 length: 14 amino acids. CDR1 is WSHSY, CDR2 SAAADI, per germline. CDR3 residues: CASKGLADYNEQFF. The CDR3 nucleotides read TGCGCCAGCAAGGGACTAGCGGACTACAATGAGCAGTTCTTC.

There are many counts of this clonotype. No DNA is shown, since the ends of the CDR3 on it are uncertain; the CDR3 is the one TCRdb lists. The CDR3 sequence: CASSYVGPRWEQYF. The V call is TRBV6-2 or TRBV6-3, the J call TRBJ2-7; the table assigns TRBD2, which was not confirmed against the DNA. Germline V gene data show CDR1 as MNHEY and CDR2 as SVGEGT. The length of the CDR3 is 14 amino acids, counting both ends.